Each of the 8 T cell receptor beta chains below was sequenced from the same sample in a study of PD-1 blockade in mismatch repair-deficient tumors. Assay used: immunoSEQ multiplex PCR; TCRdb lists only in-frame clones, some missing. The sample has 38,000 or so clones; 70% to 90% are singletons. The sample in question was peripheral blood, obtained approximately 78 weeks after starting pembrolizumab. The receptors were sampled from an adult with mismatch repair-deficient cancer.

This clone has a single count. V and J are TRBV7-3 and TRBJ2-1; no clear D gene. Trimming removed 1 base from V and 9 bases from J, with 10 bases in between. There are 13 residues in the CDR3. Per germline, CDR1 SGHTA and CDR2 FQGTGA. The CDR3 spells CASSLISFGEQFF. Written as DNA, the CDR3 is TGTGCCAGCAGCTTAATCTCCTTCGGTGAGCAGTTCTTC.

This clone came up a few times. Its ends do not fully match the called genes, so a read error is possible. This chain joins TRBV6-1 and TRBJ2-7; 8 bases map to TRBD1. The CDR3 is 13 residues long. Germline V lookup: CDR1 MNHNS, CDR2 SASEGT. Here the CDR3 reads CAGSGQGKDEQYF. CDR3 bases: TGTGCCGGCAGCGGACAGGGAAAGGACGAGCAGTACTTC.

The genes are TRBV7-2 and TRBJ1-3; TRBD1 aligns across 8 bases. The CDR3 spans 13 residues. With V trimmed by 4 bases and J by 8 bases, 4 bases remained unmatched. CDR1 is SGHTA, CDR2 FQGNSA, per germline. The DNA for the CDR3 is TGTGCCAGCAGCTCGGGACAGGCTGACACCATATATTTT. Translated: CASSSGQADTIYF.

The chain carries TRBV6-6 and TRBJ2-7; 9 bases line up with TRBD2. The germline CDR1 and CDR2 sequences are MNHNY and SVGAGI (reference sequence). The CDR3 covers 15 residues. V shed 0 bases and J 1 base; nucleotides not matched to a gene: 1. In DNA form, the CDR3 reads TGTGCCAGCAGTTACTCAAGCGGGAGGTCCTACGAGCAGTACTTC. It yields the protein CASSYSSGRSYEQYF.

This chain joins TRBV6-5 and TRBJ1-3; D is unresolved. Deletions cut 1 base from V and 0 bases from J, with 10 bases between. CDR3 size: 16 residues. Germline values: CDR1 MNHEY, CDR2 SVGAGI. The CDR3 is CASSYFTHRSGNTIYF. The CDR3 nucleotides read TGTGCCAGCAGTTACTTCACACACCGCTCTGGAAACACCATATATTTT.

The V and J genes are TRBV11-3 and TRBJ2-3, with 9 bases lining up with TRBD2. The CDR3 totals 14 residues. V shed 1 base and J 6 bases; nucleotides not matched to a gene: 2. Germline CDR1 is SGHNT and CDR2 is YENEEA. For the CDR3, the DNA is TGTGCCAGCAGCTTAGTAGCGGGAGCGGATACGCAGTATTTT. Protein sequence: CASSLVAGADTQYF.

The chain combines TRBV9 with TRBJ2-3, with D hard to call. V lost 4 bases and J 0 bases, leaving 18 bases between the germline ends. The CDR3 has 17 residues. Per germline, CDR1 SGDLS and CDR2 YYNGEE. This chain's CDR3 is CASSPRPLSSSTDTQYF. In nucleotides, the CDR3 is TGTGCCAGCAGCCCCCGCCCTTTGAGCTCTAGCACAGATACGCAGTATTTT.

A single count supports this clone. This chain's CDR3 is CASSSQDEAFF. The DNA for the CDR3 is TGCGCCAGCAGCTCCCAGGACGAAGCTTTCTTT. The chain uses TRBV5-1 and TRBJ1-1, with D hard to call. The V gene lost 3 bases and the J gene lost 8 bases, with 8 bases spanning the gap. The CDR3 extends over 11 amino acids. CDR1 SGHRS and CDR2 YFSETQ come from the germline V gene.